This TCR beta chain stems from a study of CD8 T cells in ankylosing spondylitis. About this clonotype: The antigen remains unidentified.

Construction of TCR beta libraries was performed using quantitative 5'-RACE with molecular barcodes. TCRdb called the 5' RACE reads again in MiXCR, with one record for every CDR3 protein. Of roughly 700,000 distinct CDR3 sequences detected, 15% to 20% appear once; the ten largest clones hold about 20%. With 5 bases removed from V and 1 base from J, the gap between germline ends came to 14 bases. The CDR3 has 15 residues. Overall study results and limits: Significant enrichment of disease-linked clones was reportedly seen in matched ankylosing spondylitis synovial fluid. Ankylosing spondylitis blood appeared to be characterized by a TCR beta motif of under 10 highly homologous variants. Past research had described some motif variants in reactive arthritis synovial fluid and blood. Disease-associated clones were CD8+ and fairly uncommon in peripheral blood.

The chain is built from TRBV12-3 or TRBV12-4 and TRBJ1-1; perhaps TRBD1 as D (6 bases). The specimen sequenced was blood, either unsorted or a sorted T cell fraction (not recorded which). The sequence derives from a male donor with ankylosing spondylitis. The DNA of the CDR3 is TGTGCCAGCAGTCCTAGGACAGACTCGAACACTGAAGCTTTCTTT. Its translation is CASSPRTDSNTEAFF.